This TCR beta chain was profiled in a study of CD8 T cells in Susac syndrome. Study-wide results and caveats: By the study's own acknowledgment, its TCR sequencing and HLA analysis included relatively few individuals.

The RNA, about 0.45 to 1 ug, was put through reverse transcription using random hexamers. Using its own MiXCR run on the immunoSEQ multiplex PCR reads, TCRdb lists one record per CDR3 protein. The profile shows over 150,000 distinct CDR3 sequences, roughly 92% of them singletons. For this clonotype: The antigen remains unidentified.

Germline CDR1 and CDR2: GTSNPN and SVGIG (reference sequence). The CDR3 has 11 amino acids. Trimming removed 3 bases from V and 5 bases from J, with 8 bases in between. The sequence derives from a human donor with multiple sclerosis. Sequencing was done on a sample of CD4+ T cells from PBMCs. The rearrangement links TRBV30 to TRBJ2-7, with a possible D match to TRBD1 (5 bases). The CDR3 DNA sequence: TGTGCCTGGAGCAGGGTTCACGAGCAGTACTTC. Its protein is CAWSRVHEQYF. Full variable domain (outside the CDR3, taken from reference TRBV30 and TRBJ2-7): SQTIHQWPATLVQPVGSPLSLECTVEGTSNPNLYWYRQAAGRGLQLLFYSVGIGQISSEVPQNLSASRPQDRQFILSSKKLLLSDSGFYLCAWSRVHEQYFGPGTRLTVT.